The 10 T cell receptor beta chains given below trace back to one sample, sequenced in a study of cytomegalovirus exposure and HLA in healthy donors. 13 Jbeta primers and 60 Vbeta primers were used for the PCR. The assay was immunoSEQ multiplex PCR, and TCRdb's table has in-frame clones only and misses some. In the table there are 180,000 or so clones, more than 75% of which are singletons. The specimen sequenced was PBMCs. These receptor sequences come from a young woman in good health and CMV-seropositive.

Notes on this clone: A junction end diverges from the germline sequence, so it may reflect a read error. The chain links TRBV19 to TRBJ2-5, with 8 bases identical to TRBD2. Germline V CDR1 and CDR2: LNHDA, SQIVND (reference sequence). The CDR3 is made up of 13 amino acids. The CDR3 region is CASSSGGKEAQYF. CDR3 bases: TGTGCCAGTAGTAGCGGGGGGAAAGAGGCCCAGTACTTC. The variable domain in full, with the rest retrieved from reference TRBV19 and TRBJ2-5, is DGGITQSPKYLFRKEGQNVTLSCEQNLNHDAMYWYRQDPGQGLRLIYYSQIVNDFQKGDIAEGYSVSREKKESFPLTVTSAQKNPTAFYLCASSSGGKEAQYFGPGTRLLVL.

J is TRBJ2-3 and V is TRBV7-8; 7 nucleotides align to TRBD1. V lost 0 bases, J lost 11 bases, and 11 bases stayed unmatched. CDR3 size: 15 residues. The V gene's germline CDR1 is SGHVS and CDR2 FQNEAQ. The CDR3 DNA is TGTGCCAGCAGCTTAGCAAGACAGGGCGGGTTAGGGCAGTATTTT. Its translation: CASSLARQGGLGQYF.

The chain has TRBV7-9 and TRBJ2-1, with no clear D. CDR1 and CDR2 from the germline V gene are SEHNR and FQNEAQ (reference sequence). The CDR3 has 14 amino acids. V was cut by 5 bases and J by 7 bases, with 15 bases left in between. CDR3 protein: CASSTPIRGNEQFF. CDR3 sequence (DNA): TGTGCCAGCAGCACTCCGATCCGCGGTAATGAGCAGTTCTTC.

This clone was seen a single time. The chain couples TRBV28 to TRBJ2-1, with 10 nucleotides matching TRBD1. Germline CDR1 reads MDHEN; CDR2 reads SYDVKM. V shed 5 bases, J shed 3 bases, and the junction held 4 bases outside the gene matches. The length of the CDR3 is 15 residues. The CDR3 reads CASSLWTGGYNEQFF. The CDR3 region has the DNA TGTGCCAGCAGTCTGTGGACAGGGGGCTACAATGAGCAGTTCTTC.

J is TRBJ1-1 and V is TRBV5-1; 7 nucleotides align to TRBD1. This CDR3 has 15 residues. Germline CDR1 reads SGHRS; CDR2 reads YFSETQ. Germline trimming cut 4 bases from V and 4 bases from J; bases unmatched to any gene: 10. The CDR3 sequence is CASSNRDRDATEAFF. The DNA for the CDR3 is TGCGCCAGCAGCAACCGGGACAGAGATGCCACTGAAGCTTTCTTT.

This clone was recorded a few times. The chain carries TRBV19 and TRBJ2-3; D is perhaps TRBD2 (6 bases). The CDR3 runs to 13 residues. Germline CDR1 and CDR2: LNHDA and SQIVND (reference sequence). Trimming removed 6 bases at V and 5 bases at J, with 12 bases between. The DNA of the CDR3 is TGTGCCAGTAGACGCGTCGGGGGAGATACGCAGTATTTT. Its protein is CASRRVGGDTQYF.

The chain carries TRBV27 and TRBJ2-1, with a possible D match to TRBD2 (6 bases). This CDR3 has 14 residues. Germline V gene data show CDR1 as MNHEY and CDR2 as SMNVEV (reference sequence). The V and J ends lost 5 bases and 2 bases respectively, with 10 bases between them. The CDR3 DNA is TGTGCCAGCAGTACCGGGACTCCCTACAATGAGCAGTTCTTC. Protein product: CASSTGTPYNEQFF.

DNA for the CDR3: TGTGCCAGCAGCGCCGGACAGGGGCTCCTAAAGATGAGCTCCTACGAGCAGTACTTC. Its protein product is CASSAGQGLLKMSSYEQYF. The chain links TRBV7-9 to TRBJ2-7; 9 bases line up with TRBD1. The CDR3 consists of 19 residues. After removal of 5 bases from V and 0 bases from J, the junction contained 17 bases not matched to a gene. Per the germline V gene, CDR1 is SEHNR and CDR2 is FQNEAQ (reference sequence).

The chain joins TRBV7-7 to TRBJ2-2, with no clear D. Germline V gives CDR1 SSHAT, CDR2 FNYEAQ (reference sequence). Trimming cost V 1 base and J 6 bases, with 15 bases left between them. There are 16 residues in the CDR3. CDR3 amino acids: CASSLVPGPSSGELFF. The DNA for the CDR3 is TGTGCCAGCAGCTTAGTCCCAGGCCCGTCCTCCGGGGAGCTGTTTTTT. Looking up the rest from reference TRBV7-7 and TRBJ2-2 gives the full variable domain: GAGVSQSPRYKVTKRGQDVTLRCDPISSHATLYWYQQALGQGPEFLTYFNYEAQPDKSGLPSDRFSAERPEGSISTLTIQRTEQRDSAMYRCASSLVPGPSSGELFFGEGSRLTVL.

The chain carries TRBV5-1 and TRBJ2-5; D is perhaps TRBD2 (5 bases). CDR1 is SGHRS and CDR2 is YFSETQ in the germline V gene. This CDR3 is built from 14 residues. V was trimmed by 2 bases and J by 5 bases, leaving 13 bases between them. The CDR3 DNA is TGCGCCAGCAGCTTTTCTGACCGAGGGGAGACCCAGTACTTC. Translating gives CASSFSDRGETQYF.